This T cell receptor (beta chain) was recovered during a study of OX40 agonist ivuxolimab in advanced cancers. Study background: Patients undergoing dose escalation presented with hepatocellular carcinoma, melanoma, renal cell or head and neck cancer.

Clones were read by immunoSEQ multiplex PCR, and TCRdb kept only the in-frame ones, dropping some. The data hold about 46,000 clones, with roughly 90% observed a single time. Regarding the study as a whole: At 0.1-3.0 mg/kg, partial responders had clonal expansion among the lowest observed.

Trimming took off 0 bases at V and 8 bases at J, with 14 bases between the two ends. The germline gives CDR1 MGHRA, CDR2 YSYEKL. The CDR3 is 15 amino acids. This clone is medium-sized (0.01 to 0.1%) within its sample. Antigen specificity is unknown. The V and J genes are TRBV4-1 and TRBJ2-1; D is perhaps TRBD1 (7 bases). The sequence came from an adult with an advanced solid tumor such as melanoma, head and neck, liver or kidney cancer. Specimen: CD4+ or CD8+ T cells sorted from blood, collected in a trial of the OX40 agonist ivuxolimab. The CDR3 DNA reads TGCGCCAGCAGCCAAGACACAGGGGCTAGCGATGAGCAGTTCTTC. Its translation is CASSQDTGASDEQFF.